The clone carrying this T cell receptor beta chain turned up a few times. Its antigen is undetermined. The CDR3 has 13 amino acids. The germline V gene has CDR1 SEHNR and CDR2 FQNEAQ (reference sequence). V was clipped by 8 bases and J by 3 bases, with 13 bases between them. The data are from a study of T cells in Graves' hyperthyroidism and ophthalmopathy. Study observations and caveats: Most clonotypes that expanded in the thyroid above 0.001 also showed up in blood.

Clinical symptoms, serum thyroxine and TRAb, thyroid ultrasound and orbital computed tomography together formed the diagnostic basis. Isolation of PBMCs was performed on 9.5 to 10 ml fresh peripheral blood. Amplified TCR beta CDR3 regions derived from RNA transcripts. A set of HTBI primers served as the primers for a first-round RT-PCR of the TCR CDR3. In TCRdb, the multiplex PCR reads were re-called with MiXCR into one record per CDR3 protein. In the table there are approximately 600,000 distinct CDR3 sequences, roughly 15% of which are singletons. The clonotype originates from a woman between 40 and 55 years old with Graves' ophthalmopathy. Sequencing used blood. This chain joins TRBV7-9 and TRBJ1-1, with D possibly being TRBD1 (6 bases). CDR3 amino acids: CASQRGGDTEAFF. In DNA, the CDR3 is TGTGCCAGCCAAAGGGGGGGGGACACTGAAGCTTTCTTT. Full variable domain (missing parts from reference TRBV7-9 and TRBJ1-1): DTGVSQNPRHKITKRGQNVTFRCDPISEHNRLYWYRQTLGQGPEFLTYFQNEAQLEKSRLLSDRFSAERPKGSFSTLEIQRTEQGDSAMYLCASQRGGDTEAFFGQGTRLTVV.